In this sample, the clone carrying this T cell receptor (beta chain) turned up a few times. The antigen remains unidentified. The data were obtained in a study of beta chain features in type 1 diabetes. The study reverse transcribed the entire isolated RNA, so it sequenced expressed TCRB transcripts. Method: immunoSEQ multiplex PCR; TCRdb's copy keeps in-frame clones and lacks some. The sample has around 250,000 clones; roughly an eighth are singletons. Study-level points and caveats: Patients with Type 1 diabetes showed moderately but significantly shorter TCRB CDR3s in all four CD4+ subsets.

The sample taken for sequencing was naive CD4+ T cells from blood. This clonotype was obtained from a man in his thirties or forties with type 1 diabetes.

This chain's CDR3 is CASSLTYSYEQYF. DNA of the CDR3: TGCGCCAGCAGCTTGACCTATTCCTACGAGCAGTACTTC. The gene calls are TRBV5-1 and TRBJ2-7; D ambiguous. CDR1 SGHRS and CDR2 YFSETQ come from the germline V gene. V was cut by 1 base and J by 1 base, with 6 bases left in between. CDR3 size: 13 residues.